Following are 9 T cell receptor beta chains from one sample sequenced in a study of blood T cell repertoires in COVID-19. Libraries were prepared by immunoSEQ multiplex PCR; TCRdb keeps only in-frame clonotypes and omits some of them. Of about 370,000 clones in the sample, roughly 86% are singletons; the top ten hold more than 9%. Sequencing input: peripheral blood. Receptors were obtained from a woman aged 30 to 39 with COVID-19, enrolled during active disease.

This clone appeared a single time. V gene TRBV3-1 (or the pseudogene TRBV3-2) combines with J gene TRBJ2-7, with 13 bases that match TRBD2. This CDR3 has 18 amino acids. Germline CDR1 LGHDT, CDR2 YNNKEL (reference sequence). J lost 2 bases, V lost 4 bases, and 11 bases had no gene match. The CDR3 coding sequence is TGTGCCAGCAGCCCCGGACTAGCGGGGGACCCTCCTCCCTACGAGCAGTACTTC. Its translation is CASSPGLAGDPPPYEQYF.

The chain recombines TRBV6-2 or TRBV6-3 with TRBJ2-7, with a possible D match to TRBD2 (6 bases). The CDR3 loop spans 17 amino acids. Trimming shortened V by 0 bases and J by 7 bases, and 22 bases separated the two germline ends. Germline CDR1 MNHEY, CDR2 SVGEGT. CDR3 residues: CASSYSTSITSTGEQYF. The CDR3 nucleotides read TGTGCCAGCAGTTACTCGACCTCAATCACTAGCACGGGGGAGCAGTACTTC.

In DNA, the CDR3 is TGTGCCAGCAGTGAAGTTAACGAGCAGTACTTC. Translated: CASSEVNEQYF. V usage is TRBV6-1 and J usage is TRBJ2-7; no clear D. This CDR3 has 11 residues. Per the germline V gene, CDR1 is MNHNS and CDR2 is SASEGT. Deletions cut 1 base from V and 5 bases from J, with 3 bases between.

The V and J genes are TRBV21-1 and TRBJ2-3; the table's D call, TRBD2, was not checked against the DNA. TRBV21-1 is a documented pseudogene. This CDR3 has 16 amino acids. The CDR3 nucleotides read TGTGCCAGCAGCAAAGGTGGCCAGCGGGCCACAGATACGCAGTATTTT. It codes for CASSKGGQRATDTQYF.

The chain employs TRBV18 and TRBJ1-5, with D uncertain. The CDR3 is 13 residues long. CDR1 is KGHSH and CDR2 is LQKENI in the germline V gene. Trimming stripped 2 bases from V and 5 bases from J, with 7 bases between. CDR3 bases: TGTGCCAGCTCACCAGAGGCAGATCAGCCCCAGCATTTT. Protein: CASSPEADQPQHF.

The rearrangement joins TRBV24-1 to TRBJ2-1, with 9 bases matching TRBD1. The CDR3 contains 14 residues. With V trimmed by 4 bases and J by 5 bases, 2 bases remained unmatched. The V gene's germline CDR1 is KGHDR and CDR2 SFDVKD. The CDR3 sequence is CATSDRDRDNEQFF. The CDR3 DNA sequence: TGTGCCACCAGTGACCGGGACAGGGACAATGAGCAGTTCTTC.

This clone was observed a few times. The chain is built from TRBV18 and TRBJ1-5, with TRBD1 identical over 10 bases. V lost 6 bases and J lost 7; bases outside the gene matches: 12. Germline V gene sequence: CDR1 KGHSH, CDR2 LQKENI. The CDR3 covers 16 residues. CDR3 amino acids: CASSLGVTGGGQPQHF. In DNA form, the CDR3 reads TGTGCCAGCTCGCTTGGCGTGACAGGGGGCGGACAGCCCCAGCATTTT.

V is TRBV2 and J is TRBJ2-2; 9 nucleotides align to TRBD2. V lost 4 bases and J lost 5; bases outside the gene matches: 5. Germline V gene sequence: CDR1 SNHLY, CDR2 FYNNEI. The CDR3 runs to 15 residues. CDR3 residues: CASSVTSGWTGELFF. The CDR3 DNA is TGTGCCAGCAGTGTAACTAGCGGGTGGACCGGGGAGCTGTTTTTT.

CDR3 in DNA: TGCAGCGTTGGGCGGACTAGCGGTCCCTACAATGAGCAGTTCTTC. This gives the protein CSVGRTSGPYNEQFF. The rearrangement joins TRBV29-1 to TRBJ2-1, with 10 bases that match TRBD2. Germline trimming cut 4 bases from V and 2 bases from J; bases unmatched to any gene: 5. CDR1 and CDR2 (germline): SQVTM, ANQGSEA. The CDR3 extends over 15 amino acids.